This TCR beta chain appears in the sequencing data of a study of T cells in Graves' hyperthyroidism and ophthalmopathy. Study-wide findings and caveats: Model predictions of ophthalmopathy came a median approximately seven months before onset.

This clonotype has more than one count but fewer than ten. Its antigen is unknown. The CDR3 regions of TCR beta were amplified from RNA transcripts. Initially, a first-round RT-PCR of the TCR CDR3 employed the HTBI primer set. TCRdb processed the multiplex PCR reads anew with MiXCR; each CDR3 protein has one entry. The repertoire includes a few hundred thousand distinct CDR3 sequences, around 13% of them detected once, and roughly 8.3% sits in the top ten. Graves' hyperthyroidism showing no ophthalmopathy progression within 18 months was considered stable. The hyperthyroidism was newly diagnosed and had lasted under 2 months; the patients were aged 18 to 65. Patients were excluded because of uncontrolled infection, other autoimmune disease, pregnancy or lactation. The TCR was taken from a woman aged 18 to 35 with Graves' hyperthyroidism. The sequenced sample consisted of blood.

The CDR3 DNA reads as TGTGCCAGCATCAACTCTGGAAACACCATATATTTT. This sequence encodes CASINSGNTIYF. This chain connects TRBV28 to TRBJ1-3, with no clear D. Germline loops: CDR1 MDHEN, CDR2 SYDVKM. Trimming shortened V by 7 bases and J by 0 bases, and 4 bases separated the two germline ends. CDR3 length equals 12 residues.